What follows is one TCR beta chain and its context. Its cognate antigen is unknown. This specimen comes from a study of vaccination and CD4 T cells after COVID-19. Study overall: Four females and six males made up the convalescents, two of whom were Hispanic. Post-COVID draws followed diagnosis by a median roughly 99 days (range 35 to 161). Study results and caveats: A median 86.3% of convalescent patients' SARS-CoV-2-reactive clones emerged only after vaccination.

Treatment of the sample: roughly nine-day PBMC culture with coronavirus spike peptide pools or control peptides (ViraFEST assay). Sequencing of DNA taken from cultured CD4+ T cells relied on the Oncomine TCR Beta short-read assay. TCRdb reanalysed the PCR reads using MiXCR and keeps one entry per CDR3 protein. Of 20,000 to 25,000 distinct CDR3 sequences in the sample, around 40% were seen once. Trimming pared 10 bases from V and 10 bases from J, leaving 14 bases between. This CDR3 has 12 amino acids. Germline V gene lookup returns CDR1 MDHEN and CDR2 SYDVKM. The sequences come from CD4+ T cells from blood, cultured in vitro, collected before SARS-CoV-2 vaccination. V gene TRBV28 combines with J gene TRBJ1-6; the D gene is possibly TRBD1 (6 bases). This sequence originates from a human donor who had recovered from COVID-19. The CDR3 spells CATSTGSSPLHF. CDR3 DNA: TGTGCCACCTCGACAGGAAGCTCACCCCTCCACTTT.